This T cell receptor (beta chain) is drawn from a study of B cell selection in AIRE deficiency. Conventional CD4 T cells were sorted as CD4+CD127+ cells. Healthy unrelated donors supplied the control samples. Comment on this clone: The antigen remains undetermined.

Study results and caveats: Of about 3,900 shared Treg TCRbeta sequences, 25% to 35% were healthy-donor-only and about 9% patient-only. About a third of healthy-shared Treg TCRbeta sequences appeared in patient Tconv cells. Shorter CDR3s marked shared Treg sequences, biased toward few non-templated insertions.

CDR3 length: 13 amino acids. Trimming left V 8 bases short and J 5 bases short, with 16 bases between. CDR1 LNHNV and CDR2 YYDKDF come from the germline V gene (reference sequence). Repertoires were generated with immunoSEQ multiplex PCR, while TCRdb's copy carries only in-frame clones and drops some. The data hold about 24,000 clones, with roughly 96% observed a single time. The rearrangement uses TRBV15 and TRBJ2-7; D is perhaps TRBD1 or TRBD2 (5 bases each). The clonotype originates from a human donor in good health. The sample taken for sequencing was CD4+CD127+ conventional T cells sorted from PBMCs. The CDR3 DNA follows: TGTGCCACCCGGAGGTGGGGGATAAACGAGCAGTACTTC. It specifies CATRRWGINEQYF. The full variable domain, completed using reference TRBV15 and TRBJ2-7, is DAMVIQNPRYQVTQFGKPVTLSCSQTLNHNVMYWYQQKSSQAPKLLFHYYDKDFNNEADTPDNFQSRRPNTSFCFLDIRSPGLGDTAMYLCATRRWGINEQYFGPGTRLTVT.